Listed below are T cell receptor beta chains from one sample, sequenced in a study of technical replicates of blood from several donors. The assay was immunoSEQ multiplex PCR, and TCRdb's table has in-frame clones only and misses some. The sample has about 60,000 clones, about 87% seen once; the top ten hold around 5.5%. The sample comprised PBMCs. The receptors stem from a human donor in good health. Some clones in this sample may be carry-over from other donors' samples. The CDR3 runs from the conserved cysteine through the conserved F or W. D genes are given only for firm matches. Clone sizes are given selectively: once, few, many, or a class where the clone is expanded.

d_gene	v_gene	abundance	j_gene	CDR3aa	CDR3nt
-	TRBV27	-	TRBJ2-7	CASSLFYPRRSSSYEQYF	TGTGCCAGCAGTTTATTTTACCCCCGCAGGTCGAGCTCCTACGAGCAGTACTTC
-	TRBV7-8	-	TRBJ2-5	CASSLGAKETQYF	TGTGCCAGCAGCTTAGGAGCGAAAGAGACCCAGTACTTC
TRBD1	TRBV5-6	-	TRBJ2-7	CASSSDRGGYEQYF	TGTGCCAGCAGCTCGGACAGGGGAGGCTACGAGCAGTACTTC
TRBD1	TRBV6-1	-	TRBJ2-3	CASGSGTGLNTQYF	TGTGCCAGCGGATCCGGGACAGGGTTAAATACGCAGTATTTT
-	TRBV20-1	-	TRBJ2-7	CSARILHEQYF	TGCAGTGCTAGAATCCTCCACGAGCAGTACTTC
-	TRBV7-2	-	TRBJ2-2	CASSKRLDVNRRELFF	TGTGCCAGCAGCAAACGACTAGATGTTAACCGGCGGGAGCTGTTTTTT
TRBD2	TRBV7-9	-	TRBJ2-1	CASSLFRGSTNEQFF	TGTGCCAGCAGCTTATTCCGCGGGAGCACCAATGAGCAGTTCTTC
-	TRBV4-2	-	TRBJ2-2	CASSQLAEPNTGELFF	TGTGCCAGCAGCCAGTTAGCGGAGCCGAACACCGGGGAGCTGTTTTTT
-	TRBV11-3	-	TRBJ2-4	CASSLDGAGDIQYF	TGTGCCAGCAGCTTAGATGGGGCAGGGGACATTCAGTACTTC
-	TRBV7-8	once	TRBJ1-3	CASSLVLGAGNTIYF	TGTGCCAGCAGCTTAGTTCTGGGGGCGGGAAACACCATATATTTT
-	TRBV5-4	-	TRBJ1-1	CASSLGRENTEAFF	TGTGCCAGCAGCTTGGGACGGGAAAACACTGAAGCTTTCTTT
-	TRBV6-8	-	TRBJ1-1	CASSYHRVGNTEAFF	TGTGCCAGCAGTTATCACAGGGTCGGGAACACTGAAGCTTTCTTT
TRBD1	TRBV6-6	-	TRBJ1-2	CASSWTGQGDYGYTF	TGTGCCAGCAGTTGGACGGGACAGGGAGACTATGGCTACACCTTC
-	TRBV15	-	TRBJ1-1	CATSSPVRGKTNTEAFF	TGTGCCACCAGCAGTCCTGTCAGGGGCAAAACTAACACTGAAGCTTTCTTT
TRBD1	TRBV18	-	TRBJ1-6	CASSPEQGAGSPLHF	TGTGCCAGCTCACCAGAACAGGGGGCAGGATCACCCCTCCACTTT
TRBD1	TRBV30	-	TRBJ1-5	CAWSVTGEVWPQHF	TGTGCCTGGAGTGTTACAGGGGAGGTTTGGCCCCAGCATTTT
-	TRBV5-1	-	TRBJ1-3	CASSTGSGNTIYF	TGCGCCAGCAGCACGGGCTCTGGAAACACCATATATTTT
TRBD1	TRBV11-2	few	TRBJ1-6	CASSSAGTANSPLHF	TGTGCCAGCAGCTCCGCCGGGACAGCAAATTCACCCCTCCACTTT
-	TRBV30	-	TRBJ1-2	CAWSGQYYGYTF	TGTGCCTGGAGTGGACAGTACTATGGCTACACCTTC
-	TRBV6-5	-	TRBJ1-4	CASRLEGATNEKLFF	TGTGCCAGCAGGCTCGAGGGGGCAACTAATGAAAAACTGTTTTTT
-	TRBV9	-	TRBJ2-3	CASSIDRNPTDTQYF	TGTGCCAGCAGCATTGACAGAAATCCCACAGATACGCAGTATTTT
-	TRBV7-8	-	TRBJ1-2	CASSLWSGDRYGYTF	TGTGCCAGCAGCTTATGGTCAGGGGACCGCTATGGCTACACCTTC
-	TRBV9	-	TRBJ2-7	CASSPKVGGRPREQYF	TGTGCCAGCAGCCCCAAAGTTGGGGGCCGACCTCGGGAGCAGTACTTC
-	TRBV19	-	TRBJ2-5	CASSIPAGAEETQYF	TGTGCCAGTAGTATTCCGGCGGGGGCCGAAGAGACCCAGTACTTC
-	TRBV15	-	TRBJ2-5	CATSPGDQETQYF	TGTGCCACCAGCCCGGGGGACCAAGAGACCCAGTACTTC
TRBD2	TRBV5-4	-	TRBJ2-1	CASSMGSGEHNEQFF	TGTGCCAGCAGCATGGGAAGCGGGGAGCACAATGAGCAGTTCTTC
TRBD2	TRBV30	-	TRBJ2-3	CAWSEGLAGGAPQYF	TGTGCCTGGAGTGAGGGACTAGCGGGGGGGGCCCCGCAGTATTTT
TRBD2	TRBV9	few	TRBJ2-3	CASSRSGGAGTDTQYF	TGTGCCAGCAGCAGAAGCGGGGGGGCGGGCACAGATACGCAGTATTTT
-	TRBV7-2	few	TRBJ1-5	CASSLVGSGGNQPQHF	TGTGCCAGCAGCTTAGTGGGGAGTGGTGGCAATCAGCCCCAGCATTTT
TRBD2	TRBV7-8	-	TRBJ2-7	CASSLAAAGGTYEQYF	TGTGCCAGCAGCTTAGCGGCGGCGGGGGGAACCTACGAGCAGTACTTC
-	TRBV5-6	-	TRBJ1-2	CASSPRTGYGYTF	TGTGCCAGCAGCCCTAGGACTGGGTATGGCTACACCTTC
TRBD1	TRBV27	-	TRBJ2-2	CASTSGTGFTTGELFF	TGTGCCAGCACATCCGGGACAGGGTTTACCACCGGGGAGCTGTTTTTT
-	TRBV5-1	-	TRBJ2-1	CASSLGRTTYNEQFF	TGCGCCAGCAGCTTGGGAAGGACTACTTACAATGAGCAGTTCTTC
TRBD1	TRBV15	-	TRBJ1-2	CATSRVFGQGANYGYTF	TGTGCCACCAGCAGAGTTTTCGGACAGGGGGCAAACTATGGCTACACCTTC
-	TRBV6-5	few	TRBJ2-7	CASSLSGYEQYF	TGTGCCAGCAGTTTAAGCGGGTACGAGCAGTACTTC
-	TRBV6-5	-	TRBJ2-1	CASKGARYNEQFF	TGTGCCAGCAAAGGGGCCCGCTACAATGAGCAGTTCTTC
-	TRBV7-8	-	TRBJ1-2	CASSPGANYGYTF	TGTGCCAGCAGCCCGGGAGCTAACTATGGCTACACCTTC